This entry lists 20 T cell receptor beta chains sequenced from one sample in a study of identical twins. TCRdb reprocessed the 5' RACE reads with MiXCR, giving one entry per CDR3 protein. The repertoire holds approximately 500,000 distinct CDR3 sequences, 15% seen once, with 0.35% to 0.45% in the top ten. This sample was shared with a second study, whose subject was yellow fever vaccine responses in identical twins.

The sequencing input was CD4+ T cells sorted from blood. These receptors came from a woman younger than 30 in good health.

This chain connects TRBV18 to TRBJ2-3; TRBD1 aligns across 7 bases. Unmatched junction bases numbered 9, after V lost 3 bases and J lost 0 bases. In germline, CDR1 is KGHSH, CDR2 LQKENI. The CDR3 is 17 residues long. CDR3 DNA: TGTGCCAGCTCACCGACCGGGACAGTCCCTAGCACAGATACGCAGTATTTT. This encodes CASSPTGTVPSTDTQYF.

This clonotype has just a few counts. V is TRBV12-3 or TRBV12-4 and J is TRBJ2-7, with D unresolved. Trimming cost V 1 base and J 5 bases, with 15 bases left between them. The CDR3 length is 15 residues. CDR3: CASSLVGDPRDEQYF. CDR3 DNA sequence: TGTGCCAGCAGTTTAGTTGGGGATCCTCGGGACGAGCAGTACTTC.

This clonotype was found a few times. The chain carries TRBV18 and TRBJ2-1; D may match TRBD1 or TRBD2 (5 bases each). Trimming shortened V by 2 bases and J by 6 bases, and 14 bases separated the two germline ends. The CDR3 has 15 residues. Germline lookup yields CDR1 KGHSH and CDR2 LQKENI. The CDR3 sequence is CASSPYTGTSNEQFF. CDR3 DNA sequence: TGTGCCAGCTCACCATATACCGGGACCAGCAATGAGCAGTTCTTC. The full variable domain, completed using reference TRBV18 and TRBJ2-1, is NAGVMQNPRHLVRRRGQEARLRCSPMKGHSHVYWYRQLPEEGLKFMVYLQKENIIDESGMPKERFSAEFPKEGPSILRIQQVVRGDSAAYFCASSPYTGTSNEQFFGPGTRLTVL.

V is TRBV7-6 and J is TRBJ1-4; the D is unclear. CDR1 and CDR2 (germline): SGHVS, FNYEAQ. With 2 bases removed from V and 0 bases from J, the gap between germline ends came to 10 bases. The CDR3 runs 16 residues. The CDR3 sequence is CASSLSAVATNEKLFF. In DNA form, the CDR3 reads TGTGCCAGCAGCTTAAGTGCAGTTGCAACTAATGAAAAACTGTTTTTT.

This clonotype was found many times. CDR3 bases: TGCAGCGTCGCCGGGACTAGCGGACCGAGAGGGACGCAGTATTTT. This translates into CSVAGTSGPRGTQYF. This rearrangement joins TRBV29-1 to TRBJ2-3, with 11 nucleotides matching TRBD2. This CDR3 region has 15 residues. The trim removed 6 bases at V and 9 bases at J, leaving 14 bases unmatched. The germline V gene encodes CDR1 SQVTM and CDR2 ANQGSEA.

The rearrangement joins TRBV7-2 to TRBJ2-5; 9 nucleotides match TRBD1. Germline CDR1 reads SGHTA; CDR2 reads FQGNSA. Unmatched junction bases numbered 15, after V lost 5 bases and J lost 5 bases. There are 17 residues in the CDR3. Written as DNA, the CDR3 is TGTGCCAGCAGCCCCACAAGGGGGACAGGGTTTGGGGAGACCCAGTACTTC. It specifies CASSPTRGTGFGETQYF.

This clonotype was picked up a small number of times. The chain is built from TRBV6-1 and TRBJ1-2; no firm D call. CDR3 size: 14 residues. The V gene lost 3 bases and the J gene lost 4 bases, with 12 bases spanning the gap. Germline V gene sequence: CDR1 MNHNS, CDR2 SASEGT. CDR3 region: CASSENILGYGYTF. The CDR3 DNA sequence: TGTGCCAGCAGTGAGAACATTTTGGGCTATGGCTACACCTTC.

This clonotype showed up just a few times. V and J are TRBV10-3 and TRBJ2-2; 7 nucleotides agree with TRBD2. Losses at the gene ends were 4 bases for V and 4 bases for J; bases not matched to a gene: 9. The CDR3 is 16 amino acids. Looked up from germline, CDR1 is ENHRY and CDR2 is SYGVKD. The CDR3: CAISVDGGSPTGELFF. In DNA, the CDR3 is TGTGCCATCAGTGTCGACGGCGGGAGCCCCACCGGGGAGCTGTTTTTT.

The gene calls are TRBV5-1 and TRBJ1-2, with D unclear. CDR3 size: 14 residues. V was cut by 6 bases and J by 1 base, with 13 bases left in between. Germline V gene lookup returns CDR1 SGHRS and CDR2 YFSETQ. CDR3 in DNA: TGCGCCAGCAAACTAGAGCAGGATAACTATGGCTACACCTTC. It is translated as CASKLEQDNYGYTF.

J is TRBJ2-3 and V is TRBV2; D not resolved. This CDR3 contains 11 residues. CDR1 and CDR2 (germline): SNHLY, FYNNEI. Trimming cost V 6 bases and J 8 bases, with 9 bases left between them. CDR3 in amino acids: CASRLERTQYF. The CDR3 DNA reads TGTGCCAGCAGGTTGGAGCGTACGCAGTATTTT.

The rearrangement links TRBV20-1 to TRBJ2-5; 10 bases align to TRBD2. This CDR3 spans 16 amino acids. Per the germline V gene, CDR1 is DFQATT and CDR2 is SNEGSKA (reference sequence). V was clipped by 4 bases and J by 5 bases; unmatched bases: 13. CDR3 nucleotide sequence: TGCAGTGCTAAGCAGGATTTGACTAGCGGGTGGGAGACCCAGTACTTC. Translating gives CSAKQDLTSGWETQYF.

V usage is TRBV6-6 and J usage is TRBJ2-1; no firm D call. V was pared by 8 bases and J by 0 bases, with 5 bases between. CDR3 length equals 12 residues. Germline CDR1 reads MNHNY; CDR2 reads SVGAGI (reference sequence). The CDR3 sequence: CASYSSYNEQFF. In nucleotides, the CDR3 is TGTGCCAGCTACTCCTCCTACAATGAGCAGTTCTTC.

J is TRBJ2-7 and V is TRBV25-1; weak D call: TRBD1 (6 bases). This CDR3 is 12 amino acids long. Germline CDR1 is MGHDK and CDR2 is SYGVNS. V was pared by 6 bases and J by 3 bases, with 9 bases between. CDR3 DNA: TGTGCCAGCAGCAGGGGAAACTACGAGCAGTACTTC. Translating gives CASSRGNYEQYF.

This sequence joins TRBV20-1 and TRBJ2-1; TRBD2 matches at 9 bases. The CDR3 spans 14 residues. V was clipped by 5 bases and J by 0 bases; unmatched bases: 2. Per the germline V gene, CDR1 is DFQATT and CDR2 is SNEGSKA (reference sequence). CDR3 nucleotides: TGCAGTGCTCCTAGCGGGGCCTCCTACAATGAGCAGTTCTTC. Translated: CSAPSGASYNEQFF.

This clonotype was seen only a few times. This chain joins TRBV5-1 and TRBJ2-7; 9 bases match TRBD2. The germline V gene has CDR1 SGHRS and CDR2 YFSETQ. Losses at the gene ends were 2 bases for V and 0 bases for J; bases not matched to a gene: 6. The CDR3 spans 16 residues. CDR3 coding DNA: TGCGCCAGCAGCTTTGGTTCTAGCGGGAACTCCTACGAGCAGTACTTC. Translation gives CASSFGSSGNSYEQYF.

This chain joins TRBV5-1 and TRBJ1-3, with D unresolved. The CDR3 sequence is 14 residues long. V lost 5 bases and J lost 0, with 9 bases in between. Germline V gene lookup returns CDR1 SGHRS and CDR2 YFSETQ. The CDR3 DNA sequence: TGCGCCAGCAGGACGGATTACTCTGGAAACACCATATATTTT. Translating gives CASRTDYSGNTIYF.

This clonotype was observed a handful of times. This chain links TRBV10-3 with TRBJ2-7, with 8 nucleotides matching TRBD2. This CDR3 is built from 15 residues. Germline V gives CDR1 ENHRY, CDR2 SYGVKD. With V trimmed by 2 bases and J by 2 bases, 5 bases remained unmatched. CDR3 region: CAISENSGTPYEQYF. CDR3 in DNA: TGTGCCATCAGTGAGAATAGCGGGACCCCCTACGAGCAGTACTTC.

This clonotype was seen only a few times. The rearrangement uses TRBV6-5 and TRBJ1-1, with D possibly matching TRBD1 (5 bases). CDR1 is MNHEY, CDR2 SVGAGI, per germline. The CDR3 sequence is 14 residues long. V lost 2 bases to trimming and J lost 1 base, with 8 bases between them. In nucleotides, the CDR3 is TGTGCCAGCAGTTACCAGGGAGGGAACACTGAAGCTTTCTTT. As protein: CASSYQGGNTEAFF.

This clonotype occurred a few times. The chain recombines TRBV6-2 or TRBV6-3 with TRBJ2-7, with 16 bases lining up with TRBD2. The J segment lost 1 base and the V segment lost 8 bases, leaving 11 bases of the junction unmatched. CDR3 length: 18 amino acids. Germline assignment: CDR1 MNHEY and CDR2 SVGEGT. The CDR3 loop reads CASAEFGTSGRGSYEQYF. DNA of the CDR3: TGTGCCAGCGCCGAGTTCGGGACTAGCGGGAGGGGATCCTACGAGCAGTACTTC.

Many counts were recorded for this clonotype. The genes are TRBV7-6 and TRBJ2-1, with D possibly matching TRBD2 (5 bases). This CDR3 contains 18 residues. Trimming took 1 base from V and 0 from J, leaving 16 bases between them. CDR1 is SGHVS and CDR2 is FNYEAQ in the germline V gene. CDR3 in DNA: TGTGCCAGCAGCTTAGGATCAACACCAGGAGGCTCCTACAATGAGCAGTTCTTC. Encoded protein: CASSLGSTPGGSYNEQFF.